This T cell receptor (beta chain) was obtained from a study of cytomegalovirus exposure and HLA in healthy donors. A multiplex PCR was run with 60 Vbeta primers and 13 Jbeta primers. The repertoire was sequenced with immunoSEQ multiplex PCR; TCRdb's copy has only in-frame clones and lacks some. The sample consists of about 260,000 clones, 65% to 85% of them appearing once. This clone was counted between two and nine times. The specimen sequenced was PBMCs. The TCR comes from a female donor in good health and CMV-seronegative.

CDR3: CASSDQGQGSYEQYF. DNA of the CDR3: TGTGCCAGCAGTGATCAGGGACAGGGCTCCTACGAGCAGTACTTC. This chain connects TRBV2 to TRBJ2-7; 9 bases fit TRBD1. CDR1 and CDR2 from the germline V gene are SNHLY and FYNNEI. V was pared by 3 bases and J by 0 bases, with 3 bases of the junction left unmatched. CDR3 size: 15 residues.